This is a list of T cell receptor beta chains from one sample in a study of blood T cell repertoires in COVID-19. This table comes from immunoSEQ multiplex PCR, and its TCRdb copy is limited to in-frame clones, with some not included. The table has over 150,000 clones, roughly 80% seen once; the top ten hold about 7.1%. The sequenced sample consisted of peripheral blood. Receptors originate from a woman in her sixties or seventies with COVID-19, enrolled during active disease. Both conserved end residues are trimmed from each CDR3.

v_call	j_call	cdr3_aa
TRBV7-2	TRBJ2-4	ASSLGGTSGQGNQY
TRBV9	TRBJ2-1	ASSPHGTGGYGEQF
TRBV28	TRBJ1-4	ASSLITGELF
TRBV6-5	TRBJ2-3	ASRPTGLDTQY
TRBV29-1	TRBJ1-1	SVVATGVNTEAF
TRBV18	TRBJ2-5	ASSPDRQETQY
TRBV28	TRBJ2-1	ASSRSGNNEQF
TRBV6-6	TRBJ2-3	ASRRGSSTDTQY
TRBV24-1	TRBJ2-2	ATSGPRLSGSMAGELF
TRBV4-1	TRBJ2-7	ASSQRWRSGVSYEQY
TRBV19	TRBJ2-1	ASSSRGDYNEQF
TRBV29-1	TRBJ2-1	SVEGPHNRDEQF
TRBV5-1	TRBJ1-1	ASSQTGGVTEAF
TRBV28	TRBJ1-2	ASRTDRFDGYT
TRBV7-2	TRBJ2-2	ASSSDRGTGELF
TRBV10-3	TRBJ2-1	AISAQELAVGVEQF
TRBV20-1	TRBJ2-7	SARVGQEQY
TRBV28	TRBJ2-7	ASKGVAGRYEQY
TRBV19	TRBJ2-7	ASIGGQGLSYEQY
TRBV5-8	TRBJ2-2	ASSLTGVALGTGELF
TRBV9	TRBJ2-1	ASSGLYEQF
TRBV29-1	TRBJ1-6	SVRTGDNSPLH
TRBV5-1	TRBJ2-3	ASSRVAGFTDTQY
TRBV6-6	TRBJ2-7	ASSYSRGTGGFEQY
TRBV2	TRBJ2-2	AEGGGRAPGELF
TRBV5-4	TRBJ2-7	ASSLSLTDIYEQY
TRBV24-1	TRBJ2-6	ATSDGPASDSGANVLT